This TCR beta chain emerged from a study of T-cell reconstitution after alpha-beta-depleted transplantation in children (dated by TCRdb to the mid-2010s). Study-wide context: The study quantitatively tracked T-cell immune reconstitution after TCRalphabeta/CD19-depleted allogeneic hematopoietic cell transplantation in children using TCR repertoire profiling.

The method behind the library was PCR. These reads were obtained on an Illumina HiSeq 2500. Molecular barcoding was employed in the preparation of TCR libraries, with unique molecular identifiers being used to normalize TCRbeta repertoire quantification. The public reads were reanalyzed by TCRdb: fastp trimming at Q25, MiXCR alignment, in-frame beta chains only. Each entry merges the rows of one CDR3 protein and shows their most common DNA and genes. The sample table contains about 500,000 distinct CDR3 sequences; only one count was recorded for approximately 30% of them. 2% to 2.5% of the sample comes from the top ten. To note about this clonotype: No cognate antigen has been identified for it. Base qualities are not at hand, and no much larger clone is one base apart.

CDR1 and CDR2, per the germline V gene, are LGHNA and YSLEER. V and J are truncated by 0 bases and 3 bases respectively, leaving an intervening sequence of 12 bases. From the cysteine up to the phenylalanine, the CDR3 has a length of 16 residues. The entry retains the CDR3 DNA only, 48 bases that are in frame from base 1. Recombination linked TRBV4-3 to TRBJ2-1, with TRBD1 tentatively as D gene (5 bases match). The sequence was obtained from a human donor who donated a stem cell graft to a child with aplastic anemia. The source was PBMCs from the stem cell graft donor, collected from the stem cell graft. The DNA sequence follows: TGCGCCAGCAGCCAAGATTGGGGCAGTTACTACAATGAGCAGTTCTTC. Its translation reads: CASSQDWGSYYNEQFF.